Reported below is one T cell receptor (beta chain). The antigen is not known. The sample comes from a study of Ad26.COV2.S vaccination and SARS-CoV-2 variants. On the study more broadly: Once, or twice with 56 days between doses, Ad26.COV2.S was given intramuscularly. Findings and caveats of the study: Breadth and depth estimates from TCRs may understate total T cell responses. Non-spike TCR breadth showed similarity between vaccine and placebo recipients.

Profiling relied on immunoSEQ multiplex PCR, and the TCRdb table lists in-frame clones only, not all of them. The sample comprises some 480,000 clones, roughly 85% of which are singletons, and around 13% rests with the top ten. The CDR3 extends over 15 amino acids. Germline V gene sequence: CDR1 SQVTM, CDR2 ANQGSEA. The ends were cut back, 3 bases at V and 0 bases at J, with 9 bases in the middle. Documented treatment: around 19 received Ad26.COV2.S at low or high dose, single or two shots; roughly five received placebo; per-sample allocation not given. Sampling was performed 63 days after the first vaccine or placebo injection. Wuhan-strain spike was delivered by a replication-incompetent Ad26 vector.

The source is a person between 18 and 59 years old who received the Ad26.COV2.S COVID-19 vaccine or a placebo. The rearrangement links TRBV29-1 to TRBJ2-6; no definite D call. The sequences come from peripheral blood, collected in a trial of Ad26.COV2.S vaccine versus placebo. CDR3 DNA sequence: TGCAGCGTTGAGGCCCAGTACTCTGGGGCCAACGTCCTGACTTTC. Translation: CSVEAQYSGANVLTF.